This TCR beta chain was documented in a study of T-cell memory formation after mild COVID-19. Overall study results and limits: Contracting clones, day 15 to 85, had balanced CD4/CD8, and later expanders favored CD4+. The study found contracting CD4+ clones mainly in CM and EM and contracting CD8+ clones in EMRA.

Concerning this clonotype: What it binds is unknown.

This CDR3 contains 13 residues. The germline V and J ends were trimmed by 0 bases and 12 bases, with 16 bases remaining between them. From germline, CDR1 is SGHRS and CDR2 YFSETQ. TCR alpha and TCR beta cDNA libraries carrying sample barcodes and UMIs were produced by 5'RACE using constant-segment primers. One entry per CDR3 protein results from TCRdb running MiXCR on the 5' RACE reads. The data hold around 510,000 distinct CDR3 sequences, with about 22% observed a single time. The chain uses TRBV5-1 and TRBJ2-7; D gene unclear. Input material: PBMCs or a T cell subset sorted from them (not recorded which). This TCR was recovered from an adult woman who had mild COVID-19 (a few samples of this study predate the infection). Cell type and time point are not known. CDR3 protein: CASSLGGPERLYF. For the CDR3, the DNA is TGCGCCAGCAGCTTGGGCGGACCCGAACGATTGTACTTC.